This T cell receptor beta chain is from a study of OX40 agonist ivuxolimab in advanced cancers. TCRdb's copy holds only in-frame clones and misses some; the assay was immunoSEQ multiplex PCR. The sample lists tens of thousands of clones, 75% to 95% occurring once. As concerns this clone: The target antigen is unknown.

Trimming shortened V by 5 bases and J by 7 bases, and 20 bases separated the two germline ends. Germline loops: CDR1 LNHDA, CDR2 SQIVND (reference sequence). CDR3 length equals 15 residues. General observations from the study: Antigen specificity was not determined for the expanded peripheral T cells.

This sequence joins TRBV19 and TRBJ1-1, with unresolved D. The receptor's source is an adult with an advanced solid tumor such as melanoma, head and neck, liver or kidney cancer. Here the sequenced sample was CD4+ or CD8+ T cells sorted from blood, taken in a trial of the OX40 agonist ivuxolimab. The CDR3 DNA follows: TGTGCCAGTAGTCCCTTCGGGCCGCTTGGTGGTGAAGCTTTCTTT. This gives the protein CASSPFGPLGGEAFF.